This entry concerns a single TCR beta chain. Its antigen is currently unknown. A much more abundant neighbour one base away suggests this may be a read error. The sample contains more than one DNA sequence encoding this CDR3. The CDR3 totals 15 residues. Germline CDR1 SGHKS, CDR2 YYEKEE (reference sequence). V lost 0 bases and J lost 0; bases outside the gene matches: 0. This record belongs to a study of shared clonotypes between healthy human individuals. General study results and limits: Richness estimates generally favored naive over memory subsets.

Sequencing used immunoSEQ multiplex PCR; TCRdb keeps in-frame clones, though not all of them. The data contain fewer than 2.5 million clones, 90% to 95% of them singletons. The chain couples TRBV5-5 to TRBJ2-1, with 7 bases aligning to TRBD2. Sequencing was done on a sample of naive CD4+ T cells from PBMCs. Subset specified: CD45RA+ positively selected. This receptor was taken from a man between 18 and 29 years old in good health. Some clones in this sample may be carry-over from other donors' samples. The CDR3: CASSLGGSSYNEQFF. The CDR3 DNA follows: TGTGCCAGCAGCTTGGGCGGGAGCTCCTACAATGAGCAGTTCTTC.